This record covers a single T cell receptor beta chain. This sample is drawn from a study of blood T cell repertoires in COVID-19. The overall study: Sources were T cells, B-cell-depleted T cells, or PBMCs; the material itself was cDNA or gDNA.

Trimming cost V 2 bases and J 1 base; bases outside gene matches: 8. Germline CDR1 reads SNHLY; CDR2 reads FYNNEI. This CDR3 spans 17 amino acids. In the authors' methods: Reference gene primer amplification in the assay estimated nucleated cell counts. TCRdb's table, derived via immunoSEQ multiplex PCR, lists solely in-frame clones and lacks some. The V and J calls and clone size come from that table; D and trimming were worked out from the DNA. Among 200,000 to 300,000 clones listed, about 89% were seen once. The TCR originated in a young woman who had recovered from COVID-19. V and J are TRBV2 and TRBJ2-1, with 7 bases identical to TRBD1. Sequenced sample: PBMCs or T cells enriched from blood (not recorded which). The CDR3 reads CASSEFDRDSSYNEQFF. The DNA for the CDR3 is TGTGCCAGCAGTGAATTCGACAGGGATTCGTCCTACAATGAGCAGTTCTTC.